Listed below are T cell receptor beta chains from one sample, sequenced in a study of T-cell memory formation after mild COVID-19. TCRdb called the 5' RACE reads again in MiXCR, with one record for every CDR3 protein. The sample holds roughly 400,000 distinct CDR3 sequences, about 24% seen once. Sequenced sample: PBMCs or a T cell subset sorted from them (not recorded which). Source of these receptors: an adult woman who had mild COVID-19 (a few samples of this study predate the infection). Cell type and time point are not known. The CDR3 runs from the conserved cysteine through the conserved F or W. A D gene is named only where the DNA matches it firmly. A clone size is listed for some rows: how often the clone was seen (once, few, many), or a class if it is expanded.

j_call: TRBJ2-3
v_call: TRBV7-9
clone_size: -
d_call: TRBD2
cdr3_nt: TGTGCCAGCAAAAAGAACCAGCGGGGGGTCACAGATACGCAGTATTTT
cdr3_aa: CASKKNQRGVTDTQYF

j_call: TRBJ2-1
v_call: TRBV5-1
clone_size: few
d_call: -
cdr3_nt: TGCGCCAGCAGCTTGGGCAGGGACTACAATGAGCAGTTCTTC
cdr3_aa: CASSLGRDYNEQFF

j_call: TRBJ2-1
v_call: TRBV3-1
clone_size: -
d_call: -
cdr3_nt: TGTGCCAGCAGCCACGGGAGACCAAGCACCTACAATGAGCAGTTCTTC
cdr3_aa: CASSHGRPSTYNEQFF

j_call: TRBJ1-5
v_call: TRBV30
clone_size: few
d_call: TRBD1
cdr3_nt: TGTGCCTGGAGTCCTGGGACAGGAGGTAATCAGCCCCAGCATTTT
cdr3_aa: CAWSPGTGGNQPQHF

j_call: TRBJ2-1
v_call: TRBV24-1
clone_size: -
d_call: -
cdr3_nt: TGTGCCACCAGTACCTCTCGCCAGGTCTACAATGAGCAGTTCTTC
cdr3_aa: CATSTSRQVYNEQFF

j_call: TRBJ1-2
v_call: TRBV10-3
clone_size: -
d_call: -
cdr3_nt: TGTGCCATCAGTGAGAACGGCAGAGGGGCCGATGGCTACACCTTC
cdr3_aa: CAISENGRGADGYTF

j_call: TRBJ1-2
v_call: TRBV12-3/TRBV12-4
clone_size: -
d_call: -
cdr3_nt: TGTGCCAGCAGTAGACGGTACGGTGGCTACACCTTC
cdr3_aa: CASSRRYGGYTF

j_call: TRBJ1-3
v_call: TRBV7-9
clone_size: once
d_call: TRBD1
cdr3_nt: TGTGCCAGCAGACCACTGGGACAGGGTGGAAACACCATATATTTT
cdr3_aa: CASRPLGQGGNTIYF

j_call: TRBJ2-5
v_call: TRBV7-2
clone_size: few
d_call: TRBD2
cdr3_nt: TGTGCCAGCAGCTTGGGACTAGTGGAGGAGACCCAGTACTTC
cdr3_aa: CASSLGLVEETQYF

j_call: TRBJ1-6
v_call: TRBV18
clone_size: -
d_call: -
cdr3_nt: TGTGCCAGCTCACCACCAATTGTTAAGGCAGGGATGGACTATAATTCACCCCTCCACTTT
cdr3_aa: CASSPPIVKAGMDYNSPLHF

j_call: TRBJ2-2
v_call: TRBV6-5
clone_size: few
d_call: -
cdr3_nt: TGTGCCAGCCGCCTAGGTGGGGAGCTGTTTTTT
cdr3_aa: CASRLGGELFF

j_call: TRBJ2-2
v_call: TRBV10-3
clone_size: -
d_call: TRBD1
cdr3_nt: TGTGCCATCAGTACCCCACTCCTGGGACAGGGGAACACCGGGGAGCTGTTTTTT
cdr3_aa: CAISTPLLGQGNTGELFF

j_call: TRBJ1-4
v_call: TRBV9
clone_size: -
d_call: -
cdr3_nt: TGTGCCAGCAGCGTAGCACAGACGACGGCAAAACTGTTTTTT
cdr3_aa: CASSVAQTTAKLFF

j_call: TRBJ2-7
v_call: TRBV30
clone_size: -
d_call: -
cdr3_nt: TGTGCCTGGAGTATCTTGGCCCTGGGCGGCACTCGATTACGTGGCTACGAGCAGTACTTC
cdr3_aa: CAWSILALGGTRLRGYEQYF

j_call: TRBJ2-1
v_call: TRBV7-2
clone_size: few
d_call: -
cdr3_nt: TGTGCCAGCAGCCTCAACAGGGTTGGGACCTACAATGAGCAGTTCTTC
cdr3_aa: CASSLNRVGTYNEQFF

j_call: TRBJ2-3
v_call: TRBV9
clone_size: -
d_call: -
cdr3_nt: TGTGCCAGCAGCGTAGGGTCAGGAGCAGATACGCAGTATTTT
cdr3_aa: CASSVGSGADTQYF

j_call: TRBJ1-2
v_call: TRBV12-3/TRBV12-4
clone_size: few
d_call: -
cdr3_nt: TGTGCCAGCAGTCGACAGGAGGGTGGCTACACCTTC
cdr3_aa: CASSRQEGGYTF

j_call: TRBJ2-1
v_call: TRBV4-3
clone_size: -
d_call: TRBD2
cdr3_nt: TGCGCCAGCAGCCAAGATCTCGACGGGAGGGCTTCCTACAATGAGCAGTTCTTC
cdr3_aa: CASSQDLDGRASYNEQFF